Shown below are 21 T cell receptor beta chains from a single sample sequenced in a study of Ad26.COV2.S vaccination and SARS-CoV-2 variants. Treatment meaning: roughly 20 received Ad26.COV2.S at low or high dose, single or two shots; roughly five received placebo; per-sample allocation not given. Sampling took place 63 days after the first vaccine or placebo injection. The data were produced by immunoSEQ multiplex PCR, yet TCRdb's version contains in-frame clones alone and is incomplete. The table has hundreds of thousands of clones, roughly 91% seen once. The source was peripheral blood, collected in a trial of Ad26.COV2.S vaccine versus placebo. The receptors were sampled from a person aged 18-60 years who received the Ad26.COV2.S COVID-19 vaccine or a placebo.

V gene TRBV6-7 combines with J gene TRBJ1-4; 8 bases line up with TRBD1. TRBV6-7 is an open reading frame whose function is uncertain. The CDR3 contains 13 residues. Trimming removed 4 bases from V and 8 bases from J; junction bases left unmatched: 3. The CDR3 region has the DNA TGTGCCAGCAGTTTCAGGGGGCGGGAAAAACTGTTTTTT. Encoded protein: CASSFRGREKLFF.

The DNA of the CDR3 is TGTGCCAGCGGCCTAGCGGGGGACACCGGGGAGCTGTTTTTT. Its protein product is CASGLAGDTGELFF. The chain links TRBV3-1 (or the pseudogene TRBV3-2) to TRBJ2-2; 10 bases map to TRBD2. Germline CDR1 is LGHDT and CDR2 is YNNKEL (reference sequence). This CDR3 contains 14 residues. With 8 bases clipped from V and 3 bases from J, the junction kept 3 bases outside the gene matches.

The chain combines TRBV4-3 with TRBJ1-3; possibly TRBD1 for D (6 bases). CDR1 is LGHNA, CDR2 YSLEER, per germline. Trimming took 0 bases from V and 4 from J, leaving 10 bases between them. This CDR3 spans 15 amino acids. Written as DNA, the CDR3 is TGCGCCAGCAGCCAAGATACAGGGTTAGGAAACACCATATATTTT. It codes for CASSQDTGLGNTIYF.

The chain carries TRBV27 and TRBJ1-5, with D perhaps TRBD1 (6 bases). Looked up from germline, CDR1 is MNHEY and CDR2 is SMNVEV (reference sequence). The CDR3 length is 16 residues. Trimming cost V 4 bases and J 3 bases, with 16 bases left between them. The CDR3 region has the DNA TGTGCCAGCAGTTCAAACAGGGTGATTTCCAATCAGCCCCAGCATTTT. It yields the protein CASSSNRVISNQPQHF.

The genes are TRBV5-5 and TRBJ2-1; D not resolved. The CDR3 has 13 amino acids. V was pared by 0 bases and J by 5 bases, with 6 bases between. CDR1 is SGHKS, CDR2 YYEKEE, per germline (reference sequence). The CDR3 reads CASSLATNNEQFF. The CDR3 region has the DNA TGTGCCAGCAGCTTGGCCACCAACAATGAGCAGTTCTTC.

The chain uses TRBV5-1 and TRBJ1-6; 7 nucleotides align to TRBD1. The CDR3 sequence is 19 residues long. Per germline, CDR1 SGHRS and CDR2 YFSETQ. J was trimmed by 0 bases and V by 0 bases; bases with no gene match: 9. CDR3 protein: CASSLVNRGESSYNSPLHF. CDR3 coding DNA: TGCGCCAGCAGCTTGGTAAACAGGGGCGAGAGCTCCTATAATTCACCCCTCCACTTT.

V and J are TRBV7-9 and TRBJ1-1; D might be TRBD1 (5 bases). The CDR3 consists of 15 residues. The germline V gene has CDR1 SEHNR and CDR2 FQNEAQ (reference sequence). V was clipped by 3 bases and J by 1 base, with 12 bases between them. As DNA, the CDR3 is TGTGCCAGCAGCTTGAGGGACCCGGGGAACACTGAAGCTTTCTTT. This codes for CASSLRDPGNTEAFF. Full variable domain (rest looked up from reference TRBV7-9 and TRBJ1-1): DTGVSQNPRHKITKRGQNVTFRCDPISEHNRLYWYRQTLGQGPEFLTYFQNEAQLEKSRLLSDRFSAERPKGSFSTLEIQRTEQGDSAMYLCASSLRDPGNTEAFFGQGTRLTVV.

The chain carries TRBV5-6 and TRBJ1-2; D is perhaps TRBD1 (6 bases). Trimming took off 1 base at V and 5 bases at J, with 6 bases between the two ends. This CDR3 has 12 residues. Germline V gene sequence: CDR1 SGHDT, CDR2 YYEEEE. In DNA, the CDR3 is TGTGCCAGCAGCTTGACAGGGTATGGCTACACCTTC. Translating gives CASSLTGYGYTF.

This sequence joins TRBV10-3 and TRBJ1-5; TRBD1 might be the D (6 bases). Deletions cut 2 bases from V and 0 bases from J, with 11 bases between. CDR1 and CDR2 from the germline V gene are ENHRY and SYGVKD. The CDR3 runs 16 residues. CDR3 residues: CAISEGQSYSNQPQHF. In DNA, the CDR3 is TGTGCCATCAGTGAGGGACAGTCTTATAGCAATCAGCCCCAGCATTTT.

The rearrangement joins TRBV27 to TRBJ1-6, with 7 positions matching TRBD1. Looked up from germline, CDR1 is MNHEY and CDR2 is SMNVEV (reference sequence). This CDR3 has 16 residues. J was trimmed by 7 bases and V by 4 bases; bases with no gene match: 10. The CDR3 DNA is TGTGCCAGCAGTTCCCAATGGCGGGACAGAAATTCACCCCTCCACTTT. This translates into CASSSQWRDRNSPLHF.

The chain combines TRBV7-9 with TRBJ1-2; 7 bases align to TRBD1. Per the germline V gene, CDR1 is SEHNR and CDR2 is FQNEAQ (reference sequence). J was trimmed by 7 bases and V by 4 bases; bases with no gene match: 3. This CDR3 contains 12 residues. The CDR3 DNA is TGTGCCAGCAGCTCCACAGGGGTTGGCTACACCTTC. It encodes CASSSTGVGYTF.

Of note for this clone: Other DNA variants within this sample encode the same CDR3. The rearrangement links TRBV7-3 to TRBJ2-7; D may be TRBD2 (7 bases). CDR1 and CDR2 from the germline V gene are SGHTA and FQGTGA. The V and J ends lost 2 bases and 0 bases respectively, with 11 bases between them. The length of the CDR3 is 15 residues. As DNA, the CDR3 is TGTGCCAGCAGCTTATCCGGGGGGCCCTCCTACGAGCAGTACTTC. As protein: CASSLSGGPSYEQYF.

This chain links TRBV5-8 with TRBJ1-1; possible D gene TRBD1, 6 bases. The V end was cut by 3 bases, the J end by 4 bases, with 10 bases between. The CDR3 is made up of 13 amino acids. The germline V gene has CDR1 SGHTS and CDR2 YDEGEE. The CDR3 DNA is TGTGCCAGCAGCTATATCAGGGGCACTGAAGCTTTCTTT. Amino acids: CASSYIRGTEAFF. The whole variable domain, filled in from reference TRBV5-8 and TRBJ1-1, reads EAGVTQSPTHLIKTRGQQATLRCSPISGHTSVYWYQQALGLGLQFLLWYDEGEERNRGNFPPRFSGRQFPNYSSELNVNALELEDSALYLCASSYIRGTEAFFGQGTRLTVV.

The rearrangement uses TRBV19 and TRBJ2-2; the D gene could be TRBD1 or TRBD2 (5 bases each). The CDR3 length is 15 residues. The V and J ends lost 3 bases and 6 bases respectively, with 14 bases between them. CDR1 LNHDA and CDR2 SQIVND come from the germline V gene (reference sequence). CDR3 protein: CASSILSGRAGELFF. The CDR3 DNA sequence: TGTGCCAGTAGTATTCTTTCAGGGCGGGCCGGGGAGCTGTTTTTT.

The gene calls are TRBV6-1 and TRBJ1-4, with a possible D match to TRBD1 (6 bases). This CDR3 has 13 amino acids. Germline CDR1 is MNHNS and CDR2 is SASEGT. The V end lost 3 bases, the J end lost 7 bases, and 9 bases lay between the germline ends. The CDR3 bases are TGTGCCAGCAGTGACAGGGGAGGTGAAAAACTGTTTTTT. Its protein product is CASSDRGGEKLFF.

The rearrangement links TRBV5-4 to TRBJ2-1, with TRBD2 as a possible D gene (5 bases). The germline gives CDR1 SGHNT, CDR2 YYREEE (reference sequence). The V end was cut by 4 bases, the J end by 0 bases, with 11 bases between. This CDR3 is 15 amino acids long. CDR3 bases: TGTGCCAGCAGCGACTATTCCGGCTCCTACAATGAGCAGTTCTTC. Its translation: CASSDYSGSYNEQFF.

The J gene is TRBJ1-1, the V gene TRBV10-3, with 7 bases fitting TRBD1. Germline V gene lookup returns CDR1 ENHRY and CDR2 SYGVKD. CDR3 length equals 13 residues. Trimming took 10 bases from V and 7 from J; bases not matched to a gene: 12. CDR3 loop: CATFRQGLNEAFF. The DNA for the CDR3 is TGTGCCACCTTCAGACAGGGCCTTAATGAAGCTTTCTTT.

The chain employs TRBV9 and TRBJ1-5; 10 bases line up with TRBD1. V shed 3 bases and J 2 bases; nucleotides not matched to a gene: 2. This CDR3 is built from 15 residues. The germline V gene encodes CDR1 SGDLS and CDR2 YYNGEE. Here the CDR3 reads CASSDGQGGNQPQHF. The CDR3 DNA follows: TGTGCCAGCAGCGATGGACAGGGGGGCAATCAGCCCCAGCATTTT.

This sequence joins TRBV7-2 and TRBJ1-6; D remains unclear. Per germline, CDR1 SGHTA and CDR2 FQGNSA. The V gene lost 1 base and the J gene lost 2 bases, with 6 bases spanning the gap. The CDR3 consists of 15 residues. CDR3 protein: CASSLEGPYNSPLHF. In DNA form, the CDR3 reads TGTGCCAGCAGCTTAGAAGGGCCCTATAATTCACCCCTCCACTTT. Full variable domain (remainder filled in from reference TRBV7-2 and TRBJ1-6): GAGVSQSPSNKVTEKGKDVELRCDPISGHTALYWYRQSLGQGLEFLIYFQGNSAPDKSGLPSDRFSAERTGGSVSTLTIQRTQQEDSAVYLCASSLEGPYNSPLHFGNGTRLTVT.

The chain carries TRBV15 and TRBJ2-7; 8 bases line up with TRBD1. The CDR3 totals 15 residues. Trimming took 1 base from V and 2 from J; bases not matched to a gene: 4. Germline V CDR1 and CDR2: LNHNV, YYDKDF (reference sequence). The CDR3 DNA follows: TGTGCCACCAGCAGAGTAGCACAGGGGGCCTACGAGCAGTACTTC. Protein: CATSRVAQGAYEQYF.

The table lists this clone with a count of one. CDR3 protein: CASSFRTASSYEQYF. The CDR3 bases are TGTGCCAGCAGCTTTAGGACCGCGAGCTCCTACGAGCAGTACTTC. This chain uses TRBV5-4 with TRBJ2-7; D call uncertain. The ends were cut back, 2 bases at V and 0 bases at J, with 12 bases in the middle. The germline V gene encodes CDR1 SGHNT and CDR2 YYREEE (reference sequence). CDR3 size: 15 residues. Variable domain in full (rest from reference TRBV5-4 and TRBJ2-7): ETGVTQSPTHLIKTRGQQVTLRCSSQSGHNTVSWYQQALGQGPQFIFQYYREEENGRGNFPPRFSGLQFPNYSSELNVNALELDDSALYLCASSFRTASSYEQYFGPGTRLTVT.